These T cell receptor beta chains were read from a single sample in a study of blood T cell repertoires in COVID-19. Repertoires were generated with immunoSEQ multiplex PCR, while TCRdb's copy carries only in-frame clones and drops some. The table records roughly 500,000 clones, 80% to 90% of them present only once. The sequenced material came from peripheral blood. These receptors were obtained from a human donor in a cohort sampled during active COVID-19. Each CDR3 is given with its conserved first and last residue. The order of the fields is clone size, J gene, D gene, CDR3 length, V gene, CDR3 DNA, CDR3 protein. The D gene is left open where the match is weak. Expanded clones get a size class; other rows say once, few or many, or leave the size out.

abundance: -
j_gene: TRBJ2-2
d_gene: -
len: 14
v_gene: TRBV24-1
CDR3nt: TGTGCCGCGGCCGGGAACCCAGGCACCGGGGAGCTGTTTTTT
CDR3aa: CAAAGNPGTGELFF

abundance: -
j_gene: TRBJ2-5
d_gene: -
len: 15
v_gene: TRBV7-3
CDR3nt: TGTGCCAGCAGCTTAACTAGCGGCATACAAGAGACCCAGTACTTC
CDR3aa: CASSLTSGIQETQYF

abundance: -
j_gene: TRBJ2-7
d_gene: TRBD2
len: 14
v_gene: TRBV19
CDR3nt: TGTGCCAGTAGTATAATCGGGAGGAACAGCGAGCAGTACTTC
CDR3aa: CASSIIGRNSEQYF

abundance: -
j_gene: TRBJ2-1
d_gene: TRBD2
len: 14
v_gene: TRBV11-2
CDR3nt: TGTGCCACTAGCGGGGCGAGCTCCTACAATGAGCAGTTCTTC
CDR3aa: CATSGASSYNEQFF

abundance: -
j_gene: TRBJ1-2
d_gene: -
len: 15
v_gene: TRBV7-9
CDR3nt: TGTGCCAGCAGCAACGTGTCAGGGAGGGTTGGGGGCTACACCTTC
CDR3aa: CASSNVSGRVGGYTF

abundance: -
j_gene: TRBJ2-1
d_gene: TRBD2
len: 16
v_gene: TRBV19
CDR3nt: TGTGCCAGTAGATCCCCCGGGACTAGCGGCTACAATGAGCAGTTCTTC
CDR3aa: CASRSPGTSGYNEQFF

abundance: -
j_gene: TRBJ2-7
d_gene: TRBD1
len: 16
v_gene: TRBV4-1
CDR3nt: TGCGCCAGCAGCCAAACCACCGGGACAGGGGACCACGAGCAGTACTTC
CDR3aa: CASSQTTGTGDHEQYF

abundance: -
j_gene: TRBJ2-2
d_gene: TRBD2
len: 16
v_gene: TRBV10-1
CDR3nt: TGCGCCAGCAGATCGGGGACTAGCGCGAACACCGGGGAGCTGTTTTTT
CDR3aa: CASRSGTSANTGELFF

abundance: few
j_gene: TRBJ1-5
d_gene: -
len: 14
v_gene: TRBV2
CDR3nt: TGTGCCAGCAGAAGAGGACAGTCCAGTCAGCCCCAGCATTTT
CDR3aa: CASRRGQSSQPQHF

abundance: -
j_gene: TRBJ1-6
d_gene: TRBD1
len: 13
v_gene: TRBV19
CDR3nt: TGTGCCAGTATGGACAGGGGGAATTCACCCCTCCACTTT
CDR3aa: CASMDRGNSPLHF

abundance: -
j_gene: TRBJ1-2
d_gene: -
len: 17
v_gene: TRBV12-2
CDR3nt: TGTGCAAGTCGCTTAGCGATTGGACAGGGGGCGCGTGGTGGCTACACCTTC
CDR3aa: CASRLAIGQGARGGYTF

abundance: -
j_gene: TRBJ2-7
d_gene: TRBD2
len: 15
v_gene: TRBV15
CDR3nt: TGTGCCACCAGATCGGCTAGCGGGACTCGAGGCGAGCAGTACTTC
CDR3aa: CATRSASGTRGEQYF

abundance: -
j_gene: TRBJ1-2
d_gene: -
len: 16
v_gene: TRBV5-1
CDR3nt: TGCGCCAGCAGCTTGGGATTAACTGGGCAACTCTATGGCTACACCTTC
CDR3aa: CASSLGLTGQLYGYTF

abundance: -
j_gene: TRBJ2-3
d_gene: -
len: 16
v_gene: TRBV15
CDR3nt: TGTGCCACCAGCCTAGGTAGAGCCTCCGTGGCAGATACGCAGTATTTT
CDR3aa: CATSLGRASVADTQYF

abundance: -
j_gene: TRBJ1-2
d_gene: TRBD1
len: 14
v_gene: TRBV19
CDR3nt: TGTGCCAGTAGTATCGGGACAGGAGTCAACGGCTACACCTTC
CDR3aa: CASSIGTGVNGYTF

abundance: few
j_gene: TRBJ2-1
d_gene: TRBD2
len: 16
v_gene: TRBV4-2
CDR3nt: TGTGCCAGCAGCCACATAGTTTCTAGCGGGAGCTATGAGCAGTTCTTC
CDR3aa: CASSHIVSSGSYEQFF

abundance: -
j_gene: TRBJ2-5
d_gene: TRBD2
len: 14
v_gene: TRBV18
CDR3nt: TGTGCCAGCTCACGGACTAGCGCCGAAGAGACCCAGTACTTC
CDR3aa: CASSRTSAEETQYF

abundance: -
j_gene: TRBJ2-5
d_gene: TRBD2
len: 14
v_gene: TRBV2
CDR3nt: TGTGCCAGCAGTGAACGACTAGCGGAAGAGACCCAGTACTTC
CDR3aa: CASSERLAEETQYF

abundance: -
j_gene: TRBJ2-7
d_gene: TRBD2
len: 17
v_gene: TRBV7-8
CDR3nt: TGTGCCAGCAGCCCAAAGGGCATGGCTAGCGGGAACCACGAGCAGTACTTC
CDR3aa: CASSPKGMASGNHEQYF

abundance: -
j_gene: TRBJ1-2
d_gene: -
len: 17
v_gene: TRBV15
CDR3nt: TGTGCCACCAGCAGAGATCTTTTGTCAGGCAAAACGGATGGCTACACCTTC
CDR3aa: CATSRDLLSGKTDGYTF

abundance: -
j_gene: TRBJ1-1
d_gene: -
len: 14
v_gene: TRBV6-5
CDR3nt: TGTGCCAGCAGTCCTAGTCCGTGGGACACTGAAGCTTTCTTT
CDR3aa: CASSPSPWDTEAFF

abundance: few
j_gene: TRBJ1-2
d_gene: TRBD1
len: 15
v_gene: TRBV6-5
CDR3nt: TGTGCCAGCAGGCGACCGGGACAGCATAGCTATGGCTACACCTTC
CDR3aa: CASRRPGQHSYGYTF

abundance: few
j_gene: TRBJ1-4
d_gene: TRBD1
len: 16
v_gene: TRBV5-1
CDR3nt: TGCGCCAGCAGCTTGGGACAGGGGGTTCAAGGGGAAAAACTGTTTTTT
CDR3aa: CASSLGQGVQGEKLFF

abundance: few
j_gene: TRBJ1-3
d_gene: TRBD1
len: 16
v_gene: TRBV30
CDR3nt: TGTGCCTGTAATCTAAAGACAGGGATGGTTGGAAACACCATATATTTT
CDR3aa: CACNLKTGMVGNTIYF

abundance: few
j_gene: TRBJ1-1
d_gene: -
len: 13
v_gene: TRBV27
CDR3nt: TGTGCCAGCACCAGACCAGGCAGTTCAGAAGCTTTCTTT
CDR3aa: CASTRPGSSEAFF

abundance: -
j_gene: TRBJ2-7
d_gene: TRBD2
len: 15
v_gene: TRBV5-5
CDR3nt: TGTGCCAGCAGCTTGGTACTAGCGGGAGAGCGGGAGCAGTACTTC
CDR3aa: CASSLVLAGEREQYF

abundance: -
j_gene: TRBJ1-1
d_gene: -
len: 13
v_gene: TRBV11-2
CDR3nt: TGTGCCAGCAGCTTACGACAGAACACTGAAGCTTTCTTT
CDR3aa: CASSLRQNTEAFF

abundance: -
j_gene: TRBJ1-5
d_gene: -
len: 12
v_gene: TRBV7-2
CDR3nt: TGTGCCAGCAGCTTTCGGAATCAGCCCCAGCATTTT
CDR3aa: CASSFRNQPQHF

abundance: -
j_gene: TRBJ2-5
d_gene: TRBD2
len: 15
v_gene: TRBV6-2/TRBV6-3
CDR3nt: TGTGCCAGCAGTCTTTTGACGGGGGAGGGAGAGACCCAGTACTTC
CDR3aa: CASSLLTGEGETQYF

abundance: few
j_gene: TRBJ2-7
d_gene: -
len: 15
v_gene: TRBV6-5
CDR3nt: TGTGCCAGCACCCAGGCCGGGGGAGGCCAATACGAGCAGTACTTC
CDR3aa: CASTQAGGGQYEQYF

abundance: -
j_gene: TRBJ1-2
d_gene: -
len: 14
v_gene: TRBV19
CDR3nt: TGTGCCAGTAGTATCGGGCAGAGGGAAGGGGGCTACACCTTC
CDR3aa: CASSIGQREGGYTF

abundance: -
j_gene: TRBJ2-7
d_gene: -
len: 15
v_gene: TRBV9
CDR3nt: TGTGCCAGCAGCGTAGAAGGGACAACCGACTACGAGCAGTACTTC
CDR3aa: CASSVEGTTDYEQYF

abundance: -
j_gene: TRBJ1-1
d_gene: TRBD1
len: 12
v_gene: TRBV19
CDR3nt: TGTGCCAGTACCAAAGACAGGGGGGAAGCTTTCTTT
CDR3aa: CASTKDRGEAFF

abundance: -
j_gene: TRBJ1-2
d_gene: -
len: 14
v_gene: TRBV6-6
CDR3nt: TGTGCCAGCAGTTCCAGGGGCTCAAACTATGGCTACACCTTC
CDR3aa: CASSSRGSNYGYTF

abundance: -
j_gene: TRBJ2-1
d_gene: TRBD2
len: 16
v_gene: TRBV6-6
CDR3nt: TGTGCCAGCAGTTACCCGGGGACTAGCGGGAGGAGTGAGCAGTTCTTC
CDR3aa: CASSYPGTSGRSEQFF

abundance: -
j_gene: TRBJ1-4
d_gene: -
len: 16
v_gene: TRBV5-3
CDR3nt: TGTGCCAGAAGCCAAATGCCTACAGGGCCGGGAGAAAAACTGTTTTTT
CDR3aa: CARSQMPTGPGEKLFF

abundance: -
j_gene: TRBJ1-2
d_gene: -
len: 12
v_gene: TRBV30
CDR3nt: TGTGCCTGGAGTCCCTCTATCTATGGCTACACCTTC
CDR3aa: CAWSPSIYGYTF

abundance: -
j_gene: TRBJ1-6
d_gene: TRBD1
len: 12
v_gene: TRBV2
CDR3nt: TGTGCCAGCCGGACAGGGAATTCACCCCTCCACTTT
CDR3aa: CASRTGNSPLHF

abundance: -
j_gene: TRBJ2-1
d_gene: -
len: 10
v_gene: TRBV10-3
CDR3nt: TGTGCCACCGGAGGAGATGAGCAGTTCTTC
CDR3aa: CATGGDEQFF

abundance: many
j_gene: TRBJ1-4
d_gene: -
len: 15
v_gene: TRBV14
CDR3nt: TGTGCCAGCAGCCATTCCCAGGGGATGGGTGAAAAACTGTTTTTT
CDR3aa: CASSHSQGMGEKLFF

abundance: once
j_gene: TRBJ2-5
d_gene: TRBD1
len: 16
v_gene: TRBV5-1
CDR3nt: TGCGCCAGCAGCTTTGGACAGGGGGCCATCCAAGAGACCCAGTACTTC
CDR3aa: CASSFGQGAIQETQYF

abundance: -
j_gene: TRBJ2-3
d_gene: -
len: 16
v_gene: TRBV6-1
CDR3nt: TGTGCCAGCAGTGAATTGGGACTTAAGAGCACAGATACGCAGTATTTT
CDR3aa: CASSELGLKSTDTQYF

abundance: -
j_gene: TRBJ1-4
d_gene: -
len: 13
v_gene: TRBV4-2
CDR3nt: TGTGCCAGCAGCCCTGCCCCGCGGGAAAAACTGTTTTTT
CDR3aa: CASSPAPREKLFF

abundance: -
j_gene: TRBJ2-7
d_gene: TRBD1
len: 14
v_gene: TRBV19
CDR3nt: TGTGCCAGTACCTCGGGGGCAGGGGGCTTCGAGCAGTACTTC
CDR3aa: CASTSGAGGFEQYF

abundance: -
j_gene: TRBJ2-7
d_gene: TRBD2
len: 15
v_gene: TRBV11-2
CDR3nt: TGTGCCAGCAGCTATGGACTAGCGGGGACCTACGAGCAGTACTTC
CDR3aa: CASSYGLAGTYEQYF

abundance: -
j_gene: TRBJ2-4
d_gene: TRBD1
len: 17
v_gene: TRBV28
CDR3nt: TGTGCCAGCAGTTCCCGACAGGGGCGAGATACCAAAAACATTCAGTACTTC
CDR3aa: CASSSRQGRDTKNIQYF

abundance: -
j_gene: TRBJ2-5
d_gene: TRBD2
len: 15
v_gene: TRBV18
CDR3nt: TGTGCCAGCTCACCACGAGCGGGATCGGGAGAGACCCAGTACTTC
CDR3aa: CASSPRAGSGETQYF

abundance: -
j_gene: TRBJ2-3
d_gene: TRBD2
len: 14
v_gene: TRBV7-3
CDR3nt: TGTGCCAGCAGCCAGGGCCTAGCGGAAGATACGCAGTATTTT
CDR3aa: CASSQGLAEDTQYF

abundance: once
j_gene: TRBJ2-5
d_gene: TRBD2
len: 15
v_gene: TRBV5-4
CDR3nt: TGTGCCAGCAGCCCCCGCGCGGGAGGCGCGGAGACCCAGTACTTC
CDR3aa: CASSPRAGGAETQYF

abundance: -
j_gene: TRBJ2-1
d_gene: -
len: 15
v_gene: TRBV15
CDR3nt: TGTGCCACCAGCAGGGGACTGGTCTCCTACAATGAGCAGTTCTTC
CDR3aa: CATSRGLVSYNEQFF

abundance: -
j_gene: TRBJ1-1
d_gene: TRBD1
len: 18
v_gene: TRBV7-2
CDR3nt: TGTGCCAGCAGCCTCCGTCCCCCCGGGACAGGGGTGAACACTGAAGCTTTCTTT
CDR3aa: CASSLRPPGTGVNTEAFF

abundance: -
j_gene: TRBJ2-2
d_gene: TRBD2
len: 16
v_gene: TRBV5-5
CDR3nt: TGTGCCAGCAGCTTGGATTGGACTAGCGACCCCGGGGAGCTGTTTTTT
CDR3aa: CASSLDWTSDPGELFF

abundance: -
j_gene: TRBJ2-7
d_gene: TRBD2
len: 15
v_gene: TRBV19
CDR3nt: TGTGCCAGTAGTCCCGGGACTATTGGTCCCTACGAGCAGTACTTC
CDR3aa: CASSPGTIGPYEQYF

abundance: -
j_gene: TRBJ1-2
d_gene: -
len: 13
v_gene: TRBV7-9
CDR3nt: TGTGCCAGCAGCCTTTCGGACTGGGGAGGCTACACCTTC
CDR3aa: CASSLSDWGGYTF